This T cell receptor (beta chain) came from a study of T cell repertoires in cytomegalovirus infection. Study-level background: In public TCR beta signatures, there were indications of both CMV infection and matching HLA type.

TCRdb used MiXCR to reprocess the reads, holding one entry per CDR3 protein. The sample lists about 700,000 distinct CDR3 sequences; roughly 36% were seen once. On this clonotype: As yet, its antigen is unknown.

The CDR3 runs to 15 residues. Germline CDR1 MDHEN, CDR2 SYDVKM. With 7 bases clipped from V and 2 bases from J, the junction kept 9 bases outside the gene matches. Notes on the study in general: CMV carriers with the relevant HLA were identified by cumulative public TCR beta family frequency.

The clonotype comes from a human donor in good health (CMV status not recorded). Some clones in this sample may be carry-over from other donors' samples. This chain connects TRBV28 to TRBJ2-3; 7 nucleotides match TRBD1. The specimen comprised cultured PBMCs, sampled from culture after CMV antigen stimulation. The CDR3, as DNA: TGTGCCAGCACCCTAGGGGGCAGGGCCACAGATACGCAGTATTTT. Its protein is CASTLGGRATDTQYF.